This T cell receptor (beta chain) came from a study of shared clonotypes between healthy human individuals. At the level of the study: The donors, two women and three men, were aged 18 to 49.

Remarks on this clone: Its antigen is not known.

Healthy adults negative for HIV, lacking recent acute infections or vaccinations, served as donors. Naive CD4+ cells were CD45RA-selected; the remaining cells were memory. The length of the CDR3 is 15 residues. Germline V lookup: CDR1 SGHRS, CDR2 YFSETQ. Trimming removed 2 bases from V and 2 bases from J, with 10 bases in between. Findings of the study overall: Estimated richness was generally greater in naive than memory subsets.

The repertoire was sequenced with immunoSEQ multiplex PCR; TCRdb's copy has only in-frame clones and lacks some. In the table there are more than 2,000,000 clones, over 85% of which are singletons. The sequence derives from a man aged 18 to 30 in good health. The V call is TRBV5-1, the J call TRBJ2-2; D may be TRBD1 (7 bases). The source material was naive CD4+ T cells sorted from blood. As for subset: CD45RA+ positively selected. The CDR3 DNA reads as TGCGCCAGCAGCTTCCAGGGGGGTAACACCGGGGAGCTGTTTTTT. Its protein product is CASSFQGGNTGELFF.